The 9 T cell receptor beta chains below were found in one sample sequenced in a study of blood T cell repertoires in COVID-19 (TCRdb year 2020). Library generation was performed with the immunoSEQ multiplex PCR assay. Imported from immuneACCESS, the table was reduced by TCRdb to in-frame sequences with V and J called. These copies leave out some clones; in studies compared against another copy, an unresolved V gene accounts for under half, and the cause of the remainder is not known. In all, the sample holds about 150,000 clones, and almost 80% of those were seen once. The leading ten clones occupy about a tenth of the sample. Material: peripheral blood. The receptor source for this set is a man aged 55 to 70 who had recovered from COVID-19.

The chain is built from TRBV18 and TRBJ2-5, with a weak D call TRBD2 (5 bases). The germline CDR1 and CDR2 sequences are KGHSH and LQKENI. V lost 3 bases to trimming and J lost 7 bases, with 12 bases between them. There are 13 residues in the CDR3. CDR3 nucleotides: TGTGCCAGCTCACCTTTTCCAAGCGGGACCCAGTACTTC. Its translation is CASSPFPSGTQYF.

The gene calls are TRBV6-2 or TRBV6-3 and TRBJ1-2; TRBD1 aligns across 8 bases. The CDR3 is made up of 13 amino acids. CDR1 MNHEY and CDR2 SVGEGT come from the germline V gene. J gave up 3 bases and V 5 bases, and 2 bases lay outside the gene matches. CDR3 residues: CASSVTGDYGYTF. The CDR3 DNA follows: TGTGCCAGCAGTGTGACAGGGGACTATGGCTACACCTTC.

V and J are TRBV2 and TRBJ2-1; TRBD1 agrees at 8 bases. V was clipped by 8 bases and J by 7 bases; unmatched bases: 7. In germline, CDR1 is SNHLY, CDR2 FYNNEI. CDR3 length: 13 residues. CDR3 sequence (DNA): TGTGCCAGCTTATCAGGGGGCTTAAATGAGCAGTTCTTC. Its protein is CASLSGGLNEQFF.

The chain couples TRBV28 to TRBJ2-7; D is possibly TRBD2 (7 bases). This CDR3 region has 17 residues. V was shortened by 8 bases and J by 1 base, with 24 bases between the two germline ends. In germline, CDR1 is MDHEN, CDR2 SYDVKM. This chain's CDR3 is CASGTSGWSGTSYEQYF. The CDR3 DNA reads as TGTGCCAGCGGGACATCGGGCTGGAGCGGGACGTCCTACGAGCAGTACTTC.

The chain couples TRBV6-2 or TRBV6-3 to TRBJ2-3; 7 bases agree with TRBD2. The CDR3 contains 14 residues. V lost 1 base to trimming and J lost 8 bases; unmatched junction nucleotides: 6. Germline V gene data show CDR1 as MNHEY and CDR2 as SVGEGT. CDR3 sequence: CASSYFRSGGTQYF. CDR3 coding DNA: TGTGCCAGCAGTTACTTTAGATCGGGAGGTACGCAGTATTTT.

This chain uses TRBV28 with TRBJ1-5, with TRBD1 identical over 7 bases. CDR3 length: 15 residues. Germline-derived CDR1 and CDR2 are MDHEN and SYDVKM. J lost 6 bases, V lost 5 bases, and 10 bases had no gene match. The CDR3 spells CASSPTGVRGQPQHF. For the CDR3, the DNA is TGTGCCAGCAGTCCTACAGGGGTCAGGGGTCAGCCCCAGCATTTT.

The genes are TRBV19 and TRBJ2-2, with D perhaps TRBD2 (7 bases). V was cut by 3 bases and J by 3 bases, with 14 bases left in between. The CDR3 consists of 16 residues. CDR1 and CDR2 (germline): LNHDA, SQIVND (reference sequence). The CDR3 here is CASSIPGAGDTGELFF. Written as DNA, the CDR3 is TGTGCCAGTAGTATCCCGGGGGCGGGAGACACCGGGGAGCTGTTTTTT.

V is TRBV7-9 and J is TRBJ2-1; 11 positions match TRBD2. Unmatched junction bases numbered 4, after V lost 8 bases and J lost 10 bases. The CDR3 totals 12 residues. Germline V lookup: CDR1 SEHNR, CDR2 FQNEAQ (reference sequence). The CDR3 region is CASLASGREQFF. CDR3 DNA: TGTGCCAGCCTGGCTAGCGGGAGGGAGCAGTTCTTC.

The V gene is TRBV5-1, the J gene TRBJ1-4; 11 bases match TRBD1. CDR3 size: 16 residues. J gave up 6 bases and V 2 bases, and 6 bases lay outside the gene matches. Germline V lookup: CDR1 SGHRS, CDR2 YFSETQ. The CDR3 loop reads CASSFVPGQGDEKLFF. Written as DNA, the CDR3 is TGCGCCAGCAGCTTCGTCCCGGGACAGGGGGATGAAAAACTGTTTTTT.